This is a list of T cell receptor beta chains from one sample in a study of blood T cell repertoires in COVID-19. Using immunoSEQ multiplex PCR, the repertoire was profiled, and TCRdb retains in-frame clones only, with some absent. The sample has over 150,000 clones, about four fifths seen once; the top ten hold around 32%. The sample comprised peripheral blood. These receptors came from a woman aged 60-75 years with acute or convalescent COVID-19. Each CDR3 is given with its conserved first and last residue. The order of the fields is clone size, V gene, J gene, CDR3 length, D gene, CDR3 DNA, CDR3 protein. D genes are given only for firm matches. For some rows the clone size is stated as once, few or many, or as a class when expanded; others skip it.

NA,TRBV5-1,TRBJ2-5,15,NA,TGCGCCAGCAGCGAGGCCGGACAGAACCAAGAGACCCAGTACTTC,CASSEAGQNQETQYF
NA,TRBV9,TRBJ2-1,14,NA,TGTGCCAGCAGCGTCCAAAGCCTTGACAATGAGCAGTTCTTC,CASSVQSLDNEQFF
NA,TRBV28,TRBJ2-3,17,TRBD2,TGTGCCAGCAGTTTGGCAGCGGGGGGGCATCCGGGAGATACGCAGTATTTT,CASSLAAGGHPGDTQYF
NA,TRBV2,TRBJ2-1,18,NA,TGTGCCAGCAAGGGCCGGGGGATAGCCGCGGAATACTACAATGAGCAGTTCTTC,CASKGRGIAAEYYNEQFF
NA,TRBV3-1/TRBV3-2,TRBJ1-2,13,NA,TGTGCCAGCAGCCCCTTTGGCATCTATGGCTACACCTTC,CASSPFGIYGYTF
once,TRBV5-1,TRBJ1-2,14,NA,TGCGCCAGCGGTCCGGGGGGGACTGGCTATGGCTACACCTTC,CASGPGGTGYGYTF
NA,TRBV9,TRBJ2-4,16,TRBD1,TGTGCCAGCAGCGTAGGGACAGGGCTAGCCAAAAACATTCAGTACTTC,CASSVGTGLAKNIQYF
NA,TRBV6-6,TRBJ1-2,16,NA,TGTGCCAGCAGTCAGACAGTTTCGCCTCGTAACTATGGCTACACCTTC,CASSQTVSPRNYGYTF
NA,TRBV5-1,TRBJ1-1,14,TRBD1,TGCGCCAGCAGCTTGCAGGGGGTGAACACTGAAGCTTTCTTT,CASSLQGVNTEAFF
NA,TRBV7-3,TRBJ2-1,13,TRBD1,TGTGCCAGCAGCCACGGGACAGCCAATGAGCAGTTCTTC,CASSHGTANEQFF
once,TRBV3-1/TRBV3-2,TRBJ2-6,19,NA,TGTGCCAGCAGCCAATTTCTGTCGAGACACCCCTCTGGGGCCAACGTCCTGACTTTC,CASSQFLSRHPSGANVLTF
NA,TRBV29-1,TRBJ2-5,13,TRBD1,TGCAGCGTATTGAGGGGGCCTGAAGAGACCCAGTACTTC,CSVLRGPEETQYF
NA,TRBV4-1,TRBJ1-2,14,NA,TGCGCCAGCAGCCAAGAGGGCCAGCACTATGGCTACACCTTC,CASSQEGQHYGYTF
NA,TRBV5-1,TRBJ2-3,15,NA,TGCGCCAGCAGAACTGACGGGTTTGGGACAGATACGCAGTATTTT,CASRTDGFGTDTQYF
NA,TRBV27,TRBJ2-5,15,NA,TGTGCCAGCAGTCCTAACCGGGACTCCTTAGAGACCCAGTACTTC,CASSPNRDSLETQYF
NA,TRBV30,TRBJ1-2,13,TRBD1,TGTGCCTGGAGTCCAGACAGGGTCTCTGGCTACACCTTC,CAWSPDRVSGYTF
NA,TRBV2,TRBJ1-5,16,NA,TGTGCCAGCAGTGGAGAAGGACAGATCTTAAATCAGCCCCAGCATTTT,CASSGEGQILNQPQHF
once,TRBV7-9,TRBJ1-4,12,TRBD1,TGTGCCAGCAGCTCCCGCGGACAGGAACTGTTTTTT,CASSSRGQELFF
NA,TRBV30,TRBJ1-3,14,NA,TGTGCCACCCGGTTGGGCCCCGGAGGAAACACCATATATTTT,CATRLGPGGNTIYF
NA,TRBV6-5,TRBJ1-2,13,NA,TGTGCCAGCACTAACCCGGGGAACTATGGCTACACCTTC,CASTNPGNYGYTF
NA,TRBV5-1,TRBJ1-1,15,TRBD1,TGCGCCAGCAGCTTCCAACAGGGGGTGAACACTGAAGCTTTCTTT,CASSFQQGVNTEAFF
NA,TRBV30,TRBJ1-2,13,NA,TGTGCCTGGAGTAGGGGACTAGGGGATGGCTACACCTTC,CAWSRGLGDGYTF
NA,TRBV19,TRBJ2-1,15,NA,TGTGCCAGTAGTGCGTCGCAGGAAGCCTACAATGAGCAGTTCTTC,CASSASQEAYNEQFF
NA,TRBV6-5,TRBJ1-1,15,NA,TGTGCCAGCAGTTACTGGGCACGAGTTAACACTGAAGCTTTCTTT,CASSYWARVNTEAFF
NA,TRBV6-5,TRBJ1-4,14,NA,TGTGCCAGCAGTCCACGGGATCCACTTGAAAAACTGTTTTTT,CASSPRDPLEKLFF
NA,TRBV7-6,TRBJ1-2,13,NA,TGTGCCAGCAGCTTAGTTTCAGGGTTCGGCTACACCTTC,CASSLVSGFGYTF
NA,TRBV6-5,TRBJ1-6,14,NA,TGTGCCAGCAGTTTGGGCGAATATAATTCACCCCTCCACTTT,CASSLGEYNSPLHF
NA,TRBV4-2,TRBJ1-3,18,TRBD1,TGTGCCAGCAGCCAAGAGGACATCGGGACAGGGGACGGAAACACCATATATTTT,CASSQEDIGTGDGNTIYF
NA,TRBV9,TRBJ2-1,13,NA,TGTGCCAGCAGCGGTACAGACTACAATGAGCAGTTCTTC,CASSGTDYNEQFF
NA,TRBV9,TRBJ2-1,17,TRBD2,TGTGCCAGCAGCCTTAGGACTAGCGGGGGGTTTAGGGGTGAGCAGTTCTTC,CASSLRTSGGFRGEQFF
NA,TRBV12-2,TRBJ2-7,17,NA,TGTGCAAGTCGCTTAAGTGGAGGAGATTCGAGCTCCTACGAGCAGTACTTC,CASRLSGGDSSSYEQYF
NA,TRBV3-1/TRBV3-2,TRBJ1-4,13,NA,TGTGCCAGCAGCCCGGGAATTGGAGAAAAACTGTTTTTT,CASSPGIGEKLFF
NA,TRBV12-3/TRBV12-4,TRBJ1-1,12,NA,TGTGCCAGCAGTTTACGGGGGACTGAAGCTTTCTTT,CASSLRGTEAFF
NA,TRBV7-8,TRBJ1-2,16,TRBD1,TGTGCCAGCAGCAAAAGCCGGGACAGTTTTAACTATGGCTACACCTTC,CASSKSRDSFNYGYTF
NA,TRBV9,TRBJ2-5,16,TRBD2,TGTGCCAGCAGCGTGGGCTTGGGAGGGGTCCATCCCGTCCAGTACTTC,CASSVGLGGVHPVQYF
NA,TRBV7-9,TRBJ2-3,13,NA,TGTGCCAGCAGGACCCAGACGGGAGATACGCAGTATTTT,CASRTQTGDTQYF
NA,TRBV6-5,TRBJ1-6,12,TRBD1,TGTGCCAGCCAGGGGGCGCGATCACCCCTCCACTTT,CASQGARSPLHF
NA,TRBV5-1,TRBJ1-6,15,NA,TGCGCCAGCAGCCTGACAGTTTCCTATAATTCACCCCTCCACTTT,CASSLTVSYNSPLHF
NA,TRBV4-1,TRBJ1-3,17,TRBD1,TGCGCCAGCAGCCAAGAGGGACAGGGCTTCTCTGGAAACACCATATATTTT,CASSQEGQGFSGNTIYF
NA,TRBV19,TRBJ1-5,14,TRBD1,TGTGCCAGTAGTAGTGGACAGGGTAATCAGCCCCAGCATTTT,CASSSGQGNQPQHF
many,TRBV3-1/TRBV3-2,TRBJ1-2,14,NA,TGTGCCAGCAGCCAGGGAGACCGGTCACGGGCCTACACCTTC,CASSQGDRSRAYTF
NA,TRBV5-1,TRBJ2-3,17,NA,TGCGCCAGCAGCAGGACGTTACTACAGGGGAGGACAGATACGCAGTATTTT,CASSRTLLQGRTDTQYF
NA,TRBV5-1,TRBJ2-2,15,NA,TGCGCCAGCAGCCTCATACAACAGGGAACCGGGGAGCTGTTTTTT,CASSLIQQGTGELFF
few,TRBV10-3,TRBJ2-7,14,TRBD1,TGTGCCATCAGGTCCGGGACAGGGGGTTACGAGCAGTACTTC,CAIRSGTGGYEQYF
NA,TRBV4-2,TRBJ1-2,15,NA,TGTGCCAGCAGCCTCAAAGACAGGTCCAAAGATGGCTACACCTTC,CASSLKDRSKDGYTF